This T cell receptor beta chain was documented in a study of T-cell memory formation after mild COVID-19. Researchers used 5'RACE with constant-segment primers to make TCR alpha and TCR beta cDNA libraries that carry sample barcodes and UMIs. A single record per CDR3 protein comes from TCRdb applying MiXCR to the 5' RACE reads. The table includes some 160,000 distinct CDR3 sequences, over 10% detected once. This CDR3 contains 14 residues. The trim removed 4 bases at V and 2 bases at J, leaving 3 bases unmatched. The germline CDR1 and CDR2 sequences are SGHTA and FQGNSA. Study-wide results and limits: Pre-infection memory carried some responding clones, suggesting that cross-reactive memory joined. Confirmation was lacking for SARS-CoV-2 specificity of second-wave clones that peaked on day 37. Clones contracting over day 15 to 85 were CD4/CD8 balanced, with later expanders leaning CD4+.

On this clonotype itself: What it recognizes is unknown.

Source material: PBMCs or a T cell subset sorted from them (not recorded which). V and J are TRBV7-2 and TRBJ2-7, with 9 bases identical to TRBD1. The source of this sequence is a man aged 18 to 29 who had mild COVID-19 (a few samples of this study predate the infection). Cell type and time point are not known. The CDR3 loop reads CASSWTGDTYEQYF. As DNA, the CDR3 is TGTGCCAGCAGCTGGACAGGGGATACCTACGAGCAGTACTTC.